Following are 3 T cell receptor beta chains from one sample sequenced in a study of metastatic and nonmetastatic thyroid tumors. Among the patients, none had received any treatment before thyroid surgery. TCRdb used MiXCR to call clones anew from the PCR reads. This sample has about 40,000 clones, with about 13% found just once. The specimen sequenced was blood. The receptors stem from a female donor with papillary thyroid cancer or a benign thyroid nodule (not recorded which). Some clones in this sample may be carry-over from other donors' samples.

This clone was detected ten times or more. The chain joins TRBV3-1 to TRBJ1-3; no reliable D call. The CDR3 runs to 16 residues. V shed 0 bases and J shed 0 bases, with 9 bases lying between them. CDR1 and CDR2 from the germline V gene are LGHDT and YNNKEL (reference sequence). The CDR3 here is CASSQDIGGSGNTIYF. In DNA form, the CDR3 reads TGTGCCAGCAGCCAAGATATTGGCGGCTCTGGAAACACCATATATTTT.

The chain links TRBV7-2 to TRBJ2-1; 9 nucleotides agree with TRBD2. After removal of 4 bases from V and 4 bases from J, the junction contained 8 bases not matched to a gene. CDR1 and CDR2 (germline): SGHTA, FQGNSA. The CDR3 has 16 residues. Here the CDR3 DNA reads TGTGCCAGCAGCTCTCAGGGACTAGCTGCGTACAATGAGCAGTTCTTC. Residues: CASSSQGLAAYNEQFF.

This clone showed up many times. The chain uses TRBV19 and TRBJ2-3; D gene uncertain. This CDR3 is 13 amino acids long. Trimming took off 3 bases at V and 7 bases at J, with 11 bases between the two ends. Germline V gene data show CDR1 as LNHDA and CDR2 as SQIVND (reference sequence). The DNA for the CDR3 is TGTGCCAGTAGTATTAATTTTTGGAATACGCAGTATTTT. It encodes CASSINFWNTQYF.